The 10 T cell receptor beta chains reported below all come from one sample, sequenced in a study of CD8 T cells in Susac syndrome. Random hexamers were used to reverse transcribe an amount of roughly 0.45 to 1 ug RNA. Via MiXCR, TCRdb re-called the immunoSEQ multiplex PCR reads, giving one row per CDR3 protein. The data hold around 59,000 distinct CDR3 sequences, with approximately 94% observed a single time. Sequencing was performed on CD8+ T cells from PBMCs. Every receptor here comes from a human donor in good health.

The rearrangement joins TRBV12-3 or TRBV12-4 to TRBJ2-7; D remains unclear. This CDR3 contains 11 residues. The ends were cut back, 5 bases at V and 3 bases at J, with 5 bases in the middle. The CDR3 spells CASSHHYEQYF. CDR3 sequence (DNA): TGTGCCAGCAGTCACCACTACGAGCAGTACTTC.

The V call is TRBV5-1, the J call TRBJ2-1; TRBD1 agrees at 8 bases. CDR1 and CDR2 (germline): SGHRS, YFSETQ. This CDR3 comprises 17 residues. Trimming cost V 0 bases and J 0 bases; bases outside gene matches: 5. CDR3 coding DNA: TGCGCCAGCAGCTTGGGGACAGGGAGCTTCTCCTACAATGAGCAGTTCTTC. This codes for CASSLGTGSFSYNEQFF.

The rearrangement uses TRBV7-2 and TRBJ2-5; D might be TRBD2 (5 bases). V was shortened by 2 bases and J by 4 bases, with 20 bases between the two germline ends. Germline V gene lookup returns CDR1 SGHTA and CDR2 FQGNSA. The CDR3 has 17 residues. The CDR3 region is CASSLNPLAGWGETQYF. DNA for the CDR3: TGTGCCAGCAGCTTAAATCCCCTAGCCGGGTGGGGAGAGACCCAGTACTTC.

The CDR3 loop reads CASSLSRTGGFNEQYF. For the CDR3, the DNA is TGTGCCAGCAGCTTATCACGGACAGGGGGCTTCAACGAGCAGTACTTC. The chain joins TRBV11-2 to TRBJ2-7; 11 bases align to TRBD1. The germline gives CDR1 SGHAT, CDR2 FQNNGV. V lost 2 bases, J lost 5 bases, and 8 bases stayed unmatched. The CDR3 is 16 amino acids.

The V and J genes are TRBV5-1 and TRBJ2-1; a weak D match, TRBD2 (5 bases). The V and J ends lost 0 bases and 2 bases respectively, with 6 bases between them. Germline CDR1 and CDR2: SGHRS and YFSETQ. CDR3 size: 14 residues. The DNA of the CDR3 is TGCGCCAGCAGCTTGGGGACTCCCTACAATGAGCAGTTCTTC. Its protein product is CASSLGTPYNEQFF.

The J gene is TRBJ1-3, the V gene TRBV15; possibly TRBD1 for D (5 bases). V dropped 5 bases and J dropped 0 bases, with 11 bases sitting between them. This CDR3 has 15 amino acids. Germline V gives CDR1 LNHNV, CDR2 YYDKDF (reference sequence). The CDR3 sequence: CATSGRGNSGNTIYF. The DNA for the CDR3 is TGTGCCACCAGCGGACGGGGCAACTCTGGAAACACCATATATTTT.

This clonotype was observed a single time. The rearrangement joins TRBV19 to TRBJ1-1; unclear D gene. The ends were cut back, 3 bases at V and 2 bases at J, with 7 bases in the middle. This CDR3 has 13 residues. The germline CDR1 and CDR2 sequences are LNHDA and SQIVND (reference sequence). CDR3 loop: CASSMARNTEAFF. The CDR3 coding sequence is TGTGCCAGTAGTATGGCCAGAAACACTGAAGCTTTCTTT.

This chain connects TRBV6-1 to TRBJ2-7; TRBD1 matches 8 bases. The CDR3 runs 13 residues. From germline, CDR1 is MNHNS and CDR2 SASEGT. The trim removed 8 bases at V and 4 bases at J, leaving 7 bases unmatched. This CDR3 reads CASSRTGRYEQYF. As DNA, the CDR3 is TGTGCCAGCTCGAGGACAGGGAGGTACGAGCAGTACTTC.

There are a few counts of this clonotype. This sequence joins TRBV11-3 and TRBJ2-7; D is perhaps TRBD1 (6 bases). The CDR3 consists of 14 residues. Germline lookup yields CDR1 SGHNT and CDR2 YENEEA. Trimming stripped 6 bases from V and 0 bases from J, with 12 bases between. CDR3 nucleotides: TGTGCCAGCAGTCCTACAGGGAGCTCCTACGAGCAGTACTTC. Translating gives CASSPTGSSYEQYF.

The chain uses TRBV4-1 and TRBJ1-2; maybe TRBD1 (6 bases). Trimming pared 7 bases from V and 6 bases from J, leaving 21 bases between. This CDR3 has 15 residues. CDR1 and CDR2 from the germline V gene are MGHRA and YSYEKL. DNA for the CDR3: TGCGCCAGCAACGGAGCATTACAGGGACCGGATGGCTACACCTTC. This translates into CASNGALQGPDGYTF.